This is a list of T cell receptor beta chains from one sample in a study of T cell changes during pregnancy in multiple sclerosis. Clones were read by immunoSEQ multiplex PCR, and TCRdb kept only the in-frame ones, dropping some. The table has approximately 20,000 clones, 85% to 90% seen once; the top ten hold 7.5% to 8%. The starting material was CD8+ T cells from peripheral blood mononuclear cells, obtained before pregnancy. All receptors derive from a female donor with multiple sclerosis, enrolled in a pregnancy study. Both conserved end residues are part of each CDR3. The D gene is left open where the match is weak. Some rows have no size entry. The others give once, few or many, or a class for an expanded clone.

j_call clone_size v_call d_call cdr3_length cdr3_nt cdr3_aa
TRBJ2-5 . TRBV18 TRBD2 16 TGTGCCAGCTCACCAAAAGCGGGAGAAGGGCAAGAGACCCAGTACTTC CASSPKAGEGQETQYF
TRBJ2-3 . TRBV19 . 14 TGTGCCAGCGGAGACTACCTCAACACAGATACGCAGTATTTT CASGDYLNTDTQYF
TRBJ2-5 . TRBV11-2 TRBD2 15 TGTGCCAGCAGCGAGGGACTAGCGGACCAAGAGACCCAGTACTTC CASSEGLADQETQYF
TRBJ2-1 . TRBV19 TRBD2 19 TGTGCCAGTAGTACGGATGTCTCCCTGACTAGCGCCGCCTACAATGAGCAGTTCTTC CASSTDVSLTSAAYNEQFF
TRBJ1-2 . TRBV5-4 . 12 TGTGCCAGCAGCTTAATCGACTCGGGCTACACCTTC CASSLIDSGYTF
TRBJ1-1 . TRBV29-1 TRBD1 17 TGCAGCGTTGAAGCCCAGGACAACAGGGGATGGAACACTGAAGCTTTCTTT CSVEAQDNRGWNTEAFF
TRBJ2-7 . TRBV4-1 . 16 TGCGCCAGCAGCCAAGATTCCCCAGGTTTACTTTACGAGCAGTACTTC CASSQDSPGLLYEQYF
TRBJ2-3 . TRBV9 TRBD2 16 TGTGCCAGCAGCGCGACAGCGGGAGAGAGCACAGATACGCAGTATTTT CASSATAGESTDTQYF
TRBJ1-5 . TRBV19 TRBD1 16 TGTGCCAGTAACCGGGACAGGGCCTATAGCAATCAGCCCCAGCATTTT CASNRDRAYSNQPQHF
TRBJ1-2 few TRBV5-1 TRBD1 17 TGCGCCAGCAGCTTGGTAGGACAGGGGACCGGGGACTATGGCTACACCTTC CASSLVGQGTGDYGYTF
TRBJ2-5 . TRBV19 . 14 TGTGCCAGTAGTATAGTCGGAGCTCAAGAGACCCAGTACTTC CASSIVGAQETQYF
TRBJ2-7 once TRBV5-6 TRBD2 13 TGTGCCAGCAGCGCGGGACTAGTCTACGAGCAGTACTTC CASSAGLVYEQYF
TRBJ2-7 . TRBV6-1 . 15 TGTGCCAGCAGTGGCCTATATGGCGGCCCCTACGAGCAGTACTTC CASSGLYGGPYEQYF
TRBJ2-7 . TRBV19 . 14 TGTGCCAGTTCTACAGGGTCGTGGGCTTACGAGCAGTACTTC CASSTGSWAYEQYF
TRBJ2-1 . TRBV5-1 TRBD2 15 TGCGCCAGCAGCCAACTAGCGGGAGTTCGCAATGAGCAGTTCTTC CASSQLAGVRNEQFF
TRBJ1-4 . TRBV4-3 TRBD1 16 TGCGCCAGCAGCCAAGATCTTGGGACAGGGTCTGAAAAACTGTTTTTT CASSQDLGTGSEKLFF
TRBJ1-4 . TRBV25-1 TRBD1 15 TGTGCCAGCAGCCTACTGACAGGGGGTGAGGAAAAACTGTTTTTT CASSLLTGGEEKLFF
TRBJ2-1 . TRBV15 TRBD2 15 TGTGCCACCAGCCCGGCCCTAGCGGGATGGGATGAGCAGTTCTTC CATSPALAGWDEQFF
TRBJ2-5 . TRBV19 TRBD1 16 TGTGCCAGTAGTCCATACCGGGACAGCAGCCAAGAGACCCAGTACTTC CASSPYRDSSQETQYF
TRBJ1-5 . TRBV4-1 TRBD1 16 TGCGCCAGCATTATCGTAAAGGGGGCGAGTTGGCAGCCCCAGCATTTT CASIIVKGASWQPQHF
TRBJ1-5 . TRBV19 TRBD1 18 TGTGCCAGTACCTGGGACAGGGGGGACCCATATAGCAATCAGCCCCAGCATTTT CASTWDRGDPYSNQPQHF
TRBJ2-7 . TRBV4-3 . 15 TGCGCCAGCAGCCAAGGTGGGTCGGGCTCCTACGAGCAGTACTTC CASSQGGSGSYEQYF
TRBJ2-7 . TRBV30 TRBD2 18 TGTGCCTGGAGTGTACCCCCGGGACTAGCGGGACGGGCCTACGAGCAGTACTTC CAWSVPPGLAGRAYEQYF
TRBJ2-5 . TRBV11-3 TRBD2 20 TGTGCCAGCAGCACCCAAGAAGCCCCGGGACTAGCGGGAGTAAAAGAGACCCAGTACTTC CASSTQEAPGLAGVKETQYF
TRBJ2-2 few TRBV7-3 TRBD2 14 TGTGCCAGCAGCTTAGCGGGAGTTGCCGGGGAGCTGTTTTTT CASSLAGVAGELFF
TRBJ2-7 . TRBV5-6 TRBD2 14 TGTGCCAGCAGCCCTCCGACTAGCGCGTACGAGCAGTACTTC CASSPPTSAYEQYF
TRBJ1-5 . TRBV28 . 17 TGTGCCAGCAGTTTTGGACGGGCTAGGGGAAGCAATCAGCCCCAGCATTTT CASSFGRARGSNQPQHF
TRBJ2-3 once TRBV30 TRBD2 20 TGTGCCTGGAGTGGGGGGTCTAGCGGGAGATGGGGCTTTGGCACAGATACGCAGTATTTT CAWSGGSSGRWGFGTDTQYF
TRBJ2-6 many TRBV4-3 . 16 TGCGCCAGCAGCCAAGATAGGGGCTCTGGGGCCAACGTCCTGACTTTC CASSQDRGSGANVLTF
TRBJ2-1 few TRBV2 TRBD2 21 TGTGCCAGCAGGGGTCCGGGACTAGCGGGAGAGGGTCAAGGCTCCTACAATGAGCAGTTCTTC CASRGPGLAGEGQGSYNEQFF
TRBJ2-3 . TRBV4-3 . 15 TGCGCCAGCAGCCAAGATTTCCGGGGCACAGATACGCAGTATTTT CASSQDFRGTDTQYF
TRBJ2-7 once TRBV6-1 TRBD2 15 TGTGCCAGCAGTGAAGCGACTAGCGGCTCCTACGAGCAGTACTTC CASSEATSGSYEQYF
TRBJ2-1 . TRBV27 TRBD2 18 TGTGCCAGCAGTTTATTAGGGACTAGCGGGATTGGGGGCAATGAGCAGTTCTTC CASSLLGTSGIGGNEQFF
TRBJ2-7 . TRBV2 . 15 TGTGCCAGCAGTGAAAGCGGCGGGTGGACCTACGAGCAGTACTTC CASSESGGWTYEQYF
TRBJ1-2 . TRBV5-1 TRBD1 15 TGCGCCAGCAGCTTAGGGCAGGGGGCTGGGTATGGCTACACCTTC CASSLGQGAGYGYTF